A selection of T cell receptor beta chains follows, all from one sample in a study of T cells in Graves' hyperthyroidism and ophthalmopathy. TCRdb redid the calling of the multiplex PCR reads with MiXCR, one entry per CDR3 protein. The sample has roughly 250,000 distinct CDR3 sequences, more than 14% seen once. The specimen sequenced was blood. The origin of the receptors is a middle-aged woman with Graves' hyperthyroidism that later progressed to Graves' ophthalmopathy. Each CDR3 is given without its conserved first and last residue. A D gene is named only where the DNA matches it firmly.

d_gene: TRBD2; v_gene: TRBV10-2; len: 15; CDR3aa: ASSFTSGRARYNEQF
d_gene: TRBD2; v_gene: TRBV7-8; len: 13; CDR3aa: ASLRRSGTPNEQF
d_gene: TRBD1; v_gene: TRBV19; len: 12; CDR3aa: ASSIAQGAHEQF
d_gene: TRBD2; v_gene: TRBV10-2; len: 12; CDR3aa: ARAGVGDTGELF
d_gene: TRBD2; v_gene: TRBV6-2/TRBV6-3; len: 14; CDR3aa: ASSYRTPGLAAEQY
d_gene: .; v_gene: TRBV3-1; len: 13; CDR3aa: ASSPAGVRSYEQY
d_gene: .; v_gene: TRBV27; len: 11; CDR3aa: ASSLVRGGGYT
d_gene: TRBD1; v_gene: TRBV27; len: 16; CDR3aa: ASSLNHTPDRAGNTIY
d_gene: .; v_gene: TRBV5-1; len: 11; CDR3aa: ASSLFAVETQY
d_gene: .; v_gene: TRBV29-1; len: 10; CDR3aa: SVEDSYNEQF
d_gene: TRBD2; v_gene: TRBV5-1; len: 14; CDR3aa: ASSHPSGRTYNEQF
d_gene: TRBD2; v_gene: TRBV27; len: 13; CDR3aa: ASSSRAGGEYEQY
d_gene: .; v_gene: TRBV20-1; len: 13; CDR3aa: SARDLVPNTGELF
d_gene: .; v_gene: TRBV20-1; len: 9; CDR3aa: SAVSEVEQF
d_gene: .; v_gene: TRBV2; len: 10; CDR3aa: ASSGNSHEQY
d_gene: .; v_gene: TRBV18; len: 12; CDR3aa: ASSPMGQPYEQY
d_gene: TRBD1; v_gene: TRBV5-4; len: 14; CDR3aa: ASSTRDRGYNSPLH
d_gene: .; v_gene: TRBV19; len: 12; CDR3aa: ASSIRGSSYEQY
d_gene: TRBD1; v_gene: TRBV3-1; len: 12; CDR3aa: ASSQFGQGIEQF
d_gene: TRBD2; v_gene: TRBV20-1; len: 12; CDR3aa: SARLASGQETQY